A selection of T cell receptor beta chains follows, all from one sample in a study of T cell changes during pregnancy in multiple sclerosis. Assay used: immunoSEQ multiplex PCR; TCRdb lists only in-frame clones, some missing. The sample lists tens of thousands of clones; about 93% were seen once. This sample comprised peripheral blood, obtained in the first trimester of pregnancy. The receptor source for this set is a female donor with multiple sclerosis, enrolled in a pregnancy study. CDR3s include the opening cysteine and the closing phenylalanine or tryptophan. Each record gives: D gene, V gene, clone size, CDR3 length, J gene, CDR3 protein, CDR3 DNA. D genes are given only for firm matches. Some rows have no size entry. The others give once, few or many, or a class for an expanded clone.

TRBD2	TRBV18	.	14	TRBJ2-2	CASSPSGSTGELFF	TGTGCCAGCTCACCAAGCGGGAGCACCGGGGAGCTGTTTTTT
TRBD2	TRBV5-1	.	17	TRBJ2-3	CASSLAKLAGGTDTQYF	TGCGCCAGCAGCTTGGCCAAACTAGCGGGGGGGACCGATACGCAGTATTTT
TRBD2	TRBV27	once	16	TRBJ2-7	CASSLVASGAVYEQYF	TGTGCCAGCAGTTTAGTGGCTAGCGGTGCCGTCTACGAGCAGTACTTC
TRBD1	TRBV6-1	few	15	TRBJ1-6	CASSQRDRGNSPLHF	TGTGCCAGCAGCCAACGGGACAGGGGTAATTCACCCCTCCACTTT
.	TRBV9	.	12	TRBJ1-2	CASSVTGYGYTF	TGTGCCAGCAGCGTTACAGGGTATGGCTACACCTTC
TRBD2	TRBV7-6	.	16	TRBJ2-1	CASSLGTSGNGYEQFF	TGTGCCAGCAGCTTAGGGACTAGCGGGAATGGCTATGAGCAGTTCTTC
TRBD1	TRBV6-5	.	13	TRBJ1-2	CASSPDRAGGYTF	TGTGCCAGCAGCCCAGACAGGGCCGGTGGCTACACCTTC
TRBD1	TRBV14	.	14	TRBJ2-7	CASSQVGQGYEQYF	TGTGCCAGCAGCCAAGTAGGACAGGGGTACGAGCAGTACTTC
TRBD1	TRBV10-1	.	15	TRBJ1-2	CASSLTGQGGGGYTF	TGCGCCAGCAGCTTAACAGGACAGGGAGGCGGTGGCTACACCTTC
.	TRBV5-1	.	14	TRBJ1-2	CASRPDRTNYGYTF	TGCGCCAGCAGGCCCGACAGGACTAACTATGGCTACACCTTC
TRBD1	TRBV18	.	15	TRBJ1-2	CASSPSGQGGYGYTF	TGTGCCAGCTCACCGTCGGGACAGGGGGGCTATGGCTACACCTTC
.	TRBV7-2	once	15	TRBJ1-2	CASSLTGGRNYGYTF	TGTGCCAGCAGCTTAACGGGCGGGCGGAACTATGGCTACACCTTC
.	TRBV5-1	.	14	TRBJ2-2	CASSFALNTGELFF	TGCGCCAGCAGCTTTGCACTGAACACCGGGGAGCTGTTTTTT
.	TRBV5-4	.	15	TRBJ2-4	CASSTQGNGKNIQYF	TGTGCCAGCAGCACTCAGGGGAATGGCAAAAACATTCAGTACTTC
TRBD1	TRBV4-1	once	14	TRBJ2-7	CASSQGDRAYEQYF	TGCGCCAGCAGCCAAGGGGACAGAGCCTACGAGCAGTACTTC
TRBD1	TRBV18	once	13	TRBJ2-7	CASSPDRGDEQYF	TGTGCCAGCTCACCGGACAGGGGAGACGAGCAGTACTTC
.	TRBV2	few	11	TRBJ1-2	CASRRSYGYTF	TGTGCCAGCAGGAGGTCGTATGGCTACACCTTC